The present T cell receptor beta chain was sequenced within a study of CD8 T cells in Susac syndrome. Study background: Patients with Susac syndrome were therapy-naive, on corticosteroids, or on intravenous immunoglobulin alone at blood draw.

The CDR3 is 13 amino acids. Germline V gives CDR1 SEHNR, CDR2 FQNEAQ (reference sequence). Trimming pared 6 bases from V and 0 bases from J, leaving 7 bases between. The sample holds a few counts of this clonotype. About 0.5 to 1 ug RNA was reverse transcribed with random hexamers. TCRdb called the immunoSEQ multiplex PCR reads again in MiXCR, with one record for every CDR3 protein. The sample consists of about 200,000 distinct CDR3 sequences, about 91% of them appearing once. The sample consisted of CD4+ T cells from PBMCs. The chain couples TRBV7-9 to TRBJ2-3; D gene unclear. This clonotype originated in a human donor with Susac syndrome. This CDR3 is CASSVASTDTQYF. The CDR3 DNA reads as TGTGCCAGCAGTGTAGCTAGCACAGATACGCAGTATTTT.